Below are 20 T cell receptor beta chains sequenced from a single sample in a study of blood T cell repertoires in COVID-19. Sequenced by immunoSEQ multiplex PCR; TCRdb stores in-frame clones only, minus some. The sample lists roughly 97,000 clones, about 89% occurring once. Input material: peripheral blood. The receptors come from a human donor in a cohort sampled during active COVID-19.

The rearrangement links TRBV7-3 to TRBJ2-6; a weak D match, TRBD1 (6 bases). The CDR3 spans 16 residues. Germline V CDR1 and CDR2: SGHTA, FQGTGA. V shed 4 bases and J shed 0 bases, with 10 bases lying between them. CDR3 sequence reads: CASSYTGTSGANVLTF. The CDR3 nucleotides read TGTGCCAGCAGCTATACAGGGACCTCTGGGGCCAACGTCCTGACTTTC.

The chain carries TRBV7-3 and TRBJ2-3; D is uncertain. With 2 bases removed from V and 4 bases from J, the gap between germline ends came to 13 bases. The CDR3 is made up of 15 amino acids. CDR1 SGHTA and CDR2 FQGTGA come from the germline V gene. This chain's CDR3 is CASSLRLISSDTQYF. In DNA, the CDR3 is TGTGCCAGCAGCTTACGGTTGATTAGCTCAGATACGCAGTATTTT.

The CDR3 here is CASSESGQGNEKLFF. CDR3 nucleotides: TGTGCCAGCAGCGAATCCGGGCAGGGTAATGAAAAACTGTTTTTT. V is TRBV6-4 and J is TRBJ1-4, with D perhaps TRBD1 (5 bases). The CDR3 consists of 15 residues. V lost 6 bases and J 4 bases, leaving 15 bases between the germline ends. Looked up from germline, CDR1 is MRHNA and CDR2 is SNTAGT.

J is TRBJ2-1 and V is TRBV6-2 or TRBV6-3; 9 nucleotides align to TRBD2. The germline CDR1 and CDR2 sequences are MNHEY and SVGEGT. The CDR3 runs 18 residues. The V segment lost 5 bases and the J segment 6 bases; nucleotides outside the gene matches: 17. The CDR3 region is CASSPNRLAENRPNEQFF. The CDR3 bases are TGTGCCAGCAGTCCCAACAGACTAGCGGAAAACAGACCCAATGAGCAGTTCTTC.

The chain links TRBV4-2 to TRBJ2-1; TRBD1 aligns across 9 bases. The CDR3 spans 18 residues. Germline V gene lookup returns CDR1 LGHNA and CDR2 YNFKEQ. V lost 0 bases and J lost 5; bases outside the gene matches: 11. The CDR3 here is CASSQDLIDRGGDNEQFF. CDR3 coding DNA: TGTGCCAGCAGCCAAGACCTAATCGACAGGGGGGGAGACAATGAGCAGTTCTTC.

V gene TRBV28 combines with J gene TRBJ1-1, with unresolved D. CDR3 length: 11 residues. V shed 5 bases and J shed 10 bases, with 11 bases lying between them. Germline values: CDR1 MDHEN, CDR2 SYDVKM. CDR3 coding DNA: TGTGCCAGCAGTGCGCGGTTATCAGCTTTCTTT. This translates into CASSARLSAFF.

V usage is TRBV28 and J usage is TRBJ2-7; 9 positions agree with TRBD1. The V and J ends lost 1 base and 4 bases, in that order; junction bases with no gene match: 8. This CDR3 has 16 amino acids. Germline CDR1 and CDR2: MDHEN and SYDVKM. The CDR3 reads CASSLYGGDRAYEQYF. The CDR3 DNA sequence: TGTGCCAGCAGTTTATATGGTGGGGACAGGGCTTACGAGCAGTACTTC.

The sample holds one count of this clone. The chain has TRBV7-2 and TRBJ2-1, with 9 bases fitting TRBD1. The CDR3 is made up of 16 amino acids. Germline-derived CDR1 and CDR2 are SGHTA and FQGNSA. V trimming: 5 bases; J trimming: 6 bases; junction bases outside the gene matches: 11. In nucleotides, the CDR3 is TGTGCCAGCAGCCAATCCCGGGACAGGGTCCTCAATGAGCAGTTCTTC. Amino acids: CASSQSRDRVLNEQFF.

The genes are TRBV6-5 and TRBJ2-7, with 7 bases that match TRBD1. CDR1 MNHEY and CDR2 SVGAGI come from the germline V gene. The CDR3 length is 16 residues. Unmatched junction bases numbered 8, after V lost 0 bases and J lost 3 bases. The CDR3 loop reads CASSYSTGTSLYEQYF. The CDR3 region has the DNA TGTGCCAGCAGTTACTCGACAGGGACATCCCTCTACGAGCAGTACTTC.

Here the CDR3 DNA reads TGTGCCAGCAGGCGTTACAATGAGCAGTTCTTC. Translation gives CASRRYNEQFF. V and J are TRBV27 and TRBJ2-1, with D uncertain. Trimming cost V 6 bases and J 4 bases, with 4 bases left between them. The CDR3 is made up of 11 amino acids. CDR1 is MNHEY, CDR2 SMNVEV, per germline (reference sequence).

This clone showed up just once. This sequence joins TRBV2 and TRBJ1-2, with 7 bases lining up with TRBD1. J gave up 0 bases and V 6 bases, and 4 bases lay outside the gene matches. CDR3 length: 14 residues. The germline gives CDR1 SNHLY, CDR2 FYNNEI. In DNA form, the CDR3 reads TGTGCCAGCAGCCCGGACAGGCCTAACTATGGCTACACCTTC. This translates into CASSPDRPNYGYTF.

V usage is TRBV6-5 and J usage is TRBJ2-7; D is possibly TRBD2 (6 bases). Germline V gene lookup returns CDR1 MNHEY and CDR2 SVGAGI. V lost 3 bases to trimming and J lost 0 bases, with 12 bases between them. This CDR3 spans 15 amino acids. The CDR3 spells CASSYGMGGSYEQYF. Here the CDR3 DNA reads TGTGCCAGCAGTTATGGGATGGGGGGCTCCTACGAGCAGTACTTC.

The chain joins TRBV20-1 to TRBJ2-7, with D possibly matching TRBD1 (6 bases). CDR1 DFQATT and CDR2 SNEGSKA come from the germline V gene (reference sequence). The CDR3 consists of 11 residues. Trimming removed 0 bases from V and 8 bases from J, with 8 bases in between. The CDR3 DNA sequence: TGCAGTGCTAGAGACAGGGGTCAGCAGTACTTC. It is translated as CSARDRGQQYF.

The chain links TRBV6-5 to TRBJ1-2; 9 bases align to TRBD1. With 2 bases clipped from V and 5 bases from J, the junction kept 3 bases outside the gene matches. This CDR3 spans 14 amino acids. In germline, CDR1 is MNHEY, CDR2 SVGAGI. This CDR3 reads CASSYGTGLYGYTF. The CDR3 DNA is TGTGCCAGCAGTTACGGGACAGGGTTGTATGGCTACACCTTC.

The V and J genes are TRBV12-5 and TRBJ2-1; tentative D call: TRBD2 (6 bases). The germline V gene has CDR1 LGHNT and CDR2 FRNRAP. Between the trimmed V and J ends, which lost 4 bases and 9 bases, there was a span of 22 bases. The CDR3 spans 16 residues. The CDR3 nucleotides are TGTGCTAGTGGTTGGAGCCGGGACTCGGGTGCGGGTGAGCAGTTCTTC. This translates into CASGWSRDSGAGEQFF.

In its sample, this clone was seen once. The CDR3 sequence is CASSQDLNNRDSWVKQYF. In DNA form, the CDR3 reads TGCGCCAGCAGCCAAGATCTGAACAACCGGGACAGCTGGGTGAAGCAGTACTTC. The chain links TRBV4-3 to TRBJ2-7; 7 nucleotides agree with TRBD1. After removal of 0 bases from V and 8 bases from J, the junction contained 19 bases not matched to a gene. CDR1 LGHNA and CDR2 YSLEER come from the germline V gene. This CDR3 is built from 18 residues.

The V gene is TRBV15, the J gene TRBJ2-7; 9 bases match TRBD1. J gave up 5 bases and V 2 bases, and 13 bases lay outside the gene matches. CDR1 is LNHNV, CDR2 YYDKDF, per germline (reference sequence). CDR3 length equals 17 residues. The CDR3 region is CATSRHRRGQGRDEQYF. The DNA for the CDR3 is TGTGCCACCAGCAGACATCGACGGGGACAGGGTCGTGACGAGCAGTACTTC.

The rearrangement links TRBV12-3 or TRBV12-4 to TRBJ2-1; D is possibly TRBD2 (6 bases). V lost 6 bases, J lost 9 bases, and 12 bases lay in between. The CDR3 extends over 12 amino acids. DNA for the CDR3: TGTGCCAGCAGATCCACTAGCCCTGAGCAGTTCTTC. It translates to CASRSTSPEQFF.

The gene calls are TRBV5-4 and TRBJ2-1, with 11 bases aligning to TRBD2. This CDR3 contains 16 residues. Per the germline V gene, CDR1 is SGHNT and CDR2 is YYREEE (reference sequence). V was clipped by 1 base and J by 4 bases; unmatched bases: 4. The CDR3 DNA sequence: TGTGCCAGCAGCTTGCCCGGGACTAGCGGTTACAATGAGCAGTTCTTC. It yields the protein CASSLPGTSGYNEQFF.

The gene calls are TRBV6-4 and TRBJ2-1, with 8 bases identical to TRBD2. Per germline, CDR1 MRHNA and CDR2 SNTAGT. The CDR3 consists of 15 residues. V lost 4 bases and J lost 6; bases outside the gene matches: 8. The CDR3 loop reads CASSGSGGTSNEQFF. CDR3 DNA sequence: TGTGCCAGCAGTGGAAGCGGGGGAACGAGCAATGAGCAGTTCTTC.